The sequence of this TCR beta chain was determined in a study of blood T cells in healthy people across ages. Per-sample yields of isolated PBMCs were at least 6 million. A second PCR of roughly 7 to 11 cycles used a sample-barcoded 5' primer and a J-beta primer mix. One entry per CDR3 protein results from TCRdb running MiXCR on the 5' RACE reads. The table has 730,000 or so distinct CDR3 sequences, around 40% seen once. With 5 bases removed from V and 13 bases from J, the gap between germline ends came to 17 bases. Germline V lookup: CDR1 KGHDR, CDR2 SFDVKD. The CDR3 has 13 residues. Of note for this clonotype: Since a much larger clone is just one base distant, this may be a read error.

This chain joins TRBV24-1 and TRBJ2-1; no clear D. This TCR was sampled from a woman aged 55 to 70 in good health. The specimen was blood. CDR3 amino acids: CATSGQPQETQFF. The CDR3 DNA reads as TGTGCCACCAGTGGGCAGCCCCAAGAGACCCAGTTCTTC.